This paragraph covers one TCR beta chain sequence. Its antigen remains unidentified. Qualities for individual bases were not recorded, and no much larger clone is one base off. TCRbeta CDR3 regions were amplified from genomic DNA using the immunoSEQ Assay, a bias-controlled multiplex PCR. In the paper's pipeline: Within the assay, amplification of reference gene primers was used to estimate how many nucleated cells each sample contained. To quantify the absolute abundance of each unique TCRbeta CDR3 rearrangement, sequence reads were collapsed and filtered. For each sample, productive Simpson clonality was calculated by taking the square root of Simpson's diversity index across productive rearrangements. What TCRdb holds here is the immuneACCESS table cut down to in-frame rearrangements. Part of the clones is not present; checked against another copy, under half of the missing clones reflect an unresolved V gene, and the others are unexplained. V and J calls and clone size are copied from that table; D and trimming were computed from the DNA. For this sample there are about 120,000 clones; about two thirds appear just once. The ten largest clones represent 0.65% to 0.95% of the sample.

The record originates from a study of blood T cell repertoires in COVID-19 (dated by TCRdb to about 2020). Some background on the complete study: The collaborator samples originated in the United States, Italy and Spain and spanned the acute and convalescent phases of COVID-19. The material from the prospective study consisted of cDNA or gDNA derived from T cells, B-cell-depleted T cells, or PBMCs. The dataset comprised deeply sampled blood TCRbeta repertoires from subjects exposed to, actively infected with, or recovered from COVID-19. The repertoires were made available in a free public database intended to serve as a resource for research on the immune response to SARS-CoV-2. The samples were drawn from two sources: the first 160 participants of the ongoing ImmuneRACE study, and over 950 subjects contributed by 6 global collaborators. A de-identified subject ID, COVID-19 status, age in years and sex were almost always included in the sample metadata. Where available, HLA class I and class II types were obtained from metadata supplied by the sample provider rather than from assay-based typing. What the research found in general, with its limitations: How much clinical and demographic metadata was included differed by source and by participant, and the metadata was provided uncurated.

The collaborating institutions used their own protocols to collect whole blood in K2EDTA tubes. Collaborator samples were shipped for TCRbeta analysis as frozen whole blood, isolated PBMCs, or DNA extracted from either sample type. The CDR3 runs 14 residues from the cysteine to the phenylalanine. The CDR3 DNA has 42 bases and is translated from base 1. The junction shows trimming of 4 bases on V and 0 bases on J, plus 9 bases between the germline ends. CDR1 and CDR2 are read off the germline V gene as SNHLY and FYNNEI. This receptor chain uses TRBV2 and TRBJ1-1; D gene: possibly TRBD1, on 5 matching bases. Sequencing used peripheral blood. The sequence derives from a human donor with acute or convalescent COVID-19. The donor label of this sample is uncertain. DNA sequence: TGTGCCAGCAGTGCTAGGGGCCTGAACACTGAAGCTTTCTTT. This translates into CASSARGLNTEAFF. With all but the CDR3 taken from the reference TRBV2 and TRBJ1-1 genes, the full variable domain is: EPEVTQTPSHQVTQMGQEVILRCVPISNHLYFYWYRQILGQKVEFLVSFYNNEISEKSEIFDDQFSVERPDGSNFTLKIRSTKLEDSAMYFCASSARGLNTEAFFGQGTRLTVV.